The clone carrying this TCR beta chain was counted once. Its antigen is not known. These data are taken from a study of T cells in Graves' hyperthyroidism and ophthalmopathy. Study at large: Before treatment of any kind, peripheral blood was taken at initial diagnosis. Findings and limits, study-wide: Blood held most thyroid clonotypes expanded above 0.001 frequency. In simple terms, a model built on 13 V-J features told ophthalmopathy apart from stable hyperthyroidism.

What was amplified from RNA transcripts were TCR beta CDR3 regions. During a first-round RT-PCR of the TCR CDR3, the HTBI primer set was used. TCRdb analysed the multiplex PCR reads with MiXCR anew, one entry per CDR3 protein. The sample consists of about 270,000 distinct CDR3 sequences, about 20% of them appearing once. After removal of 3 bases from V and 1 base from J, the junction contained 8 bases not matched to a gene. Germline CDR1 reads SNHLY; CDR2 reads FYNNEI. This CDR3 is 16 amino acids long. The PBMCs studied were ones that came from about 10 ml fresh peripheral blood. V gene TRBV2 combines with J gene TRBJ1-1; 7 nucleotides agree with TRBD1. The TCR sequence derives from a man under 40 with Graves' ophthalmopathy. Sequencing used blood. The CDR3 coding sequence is TGTGCCAGCAGTGACCCAGGGGGGGCTAAGAACACTGAAGCTTTCTTT. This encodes CASSDPGGAKNTEAFF.